This TCR beta chain was identified in a study of neurological immune-mediated disorders. The CDR3 has 19 residues. With V trimmed by 5 bases and J by 3 bases, 11 bases remained unmatched. Germline V lookup: CDR1 MGHRA, CDR2 YSYEKL. This clonotype showed up many times. The unsorted libraries were generated from a total of 2 million PBMCs, which had been stored in RNAlater at -80 C. 5'RACE employing 10-nucleotide random UMIs yielded the cDNA. TCRdb processed the 5' RACE reads anew with MiXCR; each CDR3 protein has one entry. The data hold fewer than 45,000 distinct CDR3 sequences, with around 2.5% observed a single time.

The specimen sequenced was PBMCs. The receptor was derived from a man aged 25 to 40 with multiple sclerosis. The V call is TRBV4-1, the J call TRBJ2-1; TRBD2 agrees at 15 bases. The CDR3 DNA is TGCGCCAGCAGCTCCCAGTTCGGGACTAGCGGGGGGTTCTACAATGAGCAGTTCTTC. This sequence encodes CASSSQFGTSGGFYNEQFF.